This TCR beta chain is drawn from a study of blood T cell repertoires in COVID-19. About the study: COVID-19 samples, acute and convalescent, were from the United States, Italy and Spain.

Sequencing was performed with immunoSEQ multiplex PCR; in TCRdb, only in-frame clones are kept and a portion is missing. The repertoire holds around 25,000 clones, 65% to 80% seen once, with approximately 7% in the top ten. Seattle researchers signed up patients amid active infection and tracked them longitudinally. The sequenced sample was peripheral blood. The clonotype originates from a man in his fifties with COVID-19, enrolled during active disease.

The CDR3 DNA sequence: TGTGCCAGCAGCGAACCCCCGGGAGCTCAGGAGACCCAGTACTTC. This gives the protein CASSEPPGAQETQYF. This sequence joins TRBV7-6 and TRBJ2-5; D perhaps matches TRBD2 (6 bases). The CDR3 contains 15 residues. Germline V gene data show CDR1 as SGHVS and CDR2 as FNYEAQ. V was cut by 5 bases and J by 5 bases, with 18 bases left in between.